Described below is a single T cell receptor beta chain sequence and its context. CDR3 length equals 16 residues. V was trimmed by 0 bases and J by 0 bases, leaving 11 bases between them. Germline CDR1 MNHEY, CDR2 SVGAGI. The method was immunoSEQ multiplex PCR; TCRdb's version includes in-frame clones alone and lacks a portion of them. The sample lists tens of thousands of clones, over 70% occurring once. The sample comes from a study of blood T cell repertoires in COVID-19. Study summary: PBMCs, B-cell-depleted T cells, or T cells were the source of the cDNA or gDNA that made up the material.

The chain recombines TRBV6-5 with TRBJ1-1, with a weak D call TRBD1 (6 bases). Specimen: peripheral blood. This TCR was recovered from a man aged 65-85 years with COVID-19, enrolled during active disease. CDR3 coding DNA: TGTGCCAGCAGTTACTCATCCCCAGGGGTGAACACTGAAGCTTTCTTT. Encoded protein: CASSYSSPGVNTEAFF.